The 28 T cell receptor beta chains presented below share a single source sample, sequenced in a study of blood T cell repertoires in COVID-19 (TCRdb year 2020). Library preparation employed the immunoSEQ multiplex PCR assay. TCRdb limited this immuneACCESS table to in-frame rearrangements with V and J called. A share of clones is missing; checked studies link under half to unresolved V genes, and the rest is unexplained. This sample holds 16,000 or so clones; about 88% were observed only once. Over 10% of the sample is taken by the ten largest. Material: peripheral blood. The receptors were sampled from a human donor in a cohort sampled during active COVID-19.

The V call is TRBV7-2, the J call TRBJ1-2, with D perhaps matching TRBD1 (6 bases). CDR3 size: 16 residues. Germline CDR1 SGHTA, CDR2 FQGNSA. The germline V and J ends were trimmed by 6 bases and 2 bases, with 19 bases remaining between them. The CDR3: CASSDLQGSSNYGYTF. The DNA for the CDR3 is TGTGCCAGCAGTGACCTCCAGGGGTCTTCCAACTATGGCTACACCTTC. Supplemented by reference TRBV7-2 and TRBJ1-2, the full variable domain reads GAGVSQSPSNKVTEKGKDVELRCDPISGHTALYWYRQSLGQGLEFLIYFQGNSAPDKSGLPSDRFSAERTGGSVSTLTIQRTQQEDSAVYLCASSDLQGSSNYGYTFGSGTRLTVV.

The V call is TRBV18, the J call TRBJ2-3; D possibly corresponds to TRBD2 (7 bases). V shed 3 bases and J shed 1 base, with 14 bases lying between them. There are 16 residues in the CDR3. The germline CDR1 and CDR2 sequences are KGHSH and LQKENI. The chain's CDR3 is CASSPTGGTGTDTQYF. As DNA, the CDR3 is TGTGCCAGCTCACCGACGGGGGGCACCGGCACAGATACGCAGTATTTT. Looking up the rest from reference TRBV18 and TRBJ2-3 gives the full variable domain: NAGVMQNPRHLVRRRGQEARLRCSPMKGHSHVYWYRQLPEEGLKFMVYLQKENIIDESGMPKERFSAEFPKEGPSILRIQQVVRGDSAAYFCASSPTGGTGTDTQYFGPGTRLTVL.

The CDR3 nucleotides read TGTGCCAGCAGCCCACGACAGGGTGCGGGCTCCTACAATGAGCAGTTCTTC. Protein sequence: CASSPRQGAGSYNEQFF. The chain couples TRBV9 to TRBJ2-1; 7 positions agree with TRBD1. The ends lost 4 bases at V and 0 bases at J; junction bases unmatched: 10. The CDR3 runs to 17 residues. Germline V gene sequence: CDR1 SGDLS, CDR2 YYNGEE.

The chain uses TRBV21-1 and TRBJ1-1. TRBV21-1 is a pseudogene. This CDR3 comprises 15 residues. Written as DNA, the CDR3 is TGTGCCAGCAGCAAAGCACGGAGAGGTTGGTCTGAAGCTTTCTTT. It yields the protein CASSKARRGWSEAFF.

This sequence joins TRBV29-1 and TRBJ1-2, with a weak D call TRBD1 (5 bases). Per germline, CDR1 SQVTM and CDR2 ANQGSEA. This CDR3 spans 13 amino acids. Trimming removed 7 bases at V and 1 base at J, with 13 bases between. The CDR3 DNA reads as TGCAGCGCCAAAAGGGGCGGTAACTATGGCTACACCTTC. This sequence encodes CSAKRGGNYGYTF.

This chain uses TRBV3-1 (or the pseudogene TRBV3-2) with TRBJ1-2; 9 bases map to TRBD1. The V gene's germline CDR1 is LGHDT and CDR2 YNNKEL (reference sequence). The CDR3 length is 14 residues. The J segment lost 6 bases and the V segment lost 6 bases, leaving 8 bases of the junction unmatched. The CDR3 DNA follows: TGTGCCAGCAGTCCTCGACAGGGGGGCGATGGCTACACCTTC. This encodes CASSPRQGGDGYTF.

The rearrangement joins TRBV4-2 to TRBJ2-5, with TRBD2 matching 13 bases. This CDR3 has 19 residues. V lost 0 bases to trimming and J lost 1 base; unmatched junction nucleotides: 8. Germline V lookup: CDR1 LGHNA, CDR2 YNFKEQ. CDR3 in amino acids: CASSQDRLAGGMFQETQYF. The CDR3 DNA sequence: TGTGCCAGCAGCCAAGACCGACTAGCGGGGGGTATGTTCCAAGAGACCCAGTACTTC.

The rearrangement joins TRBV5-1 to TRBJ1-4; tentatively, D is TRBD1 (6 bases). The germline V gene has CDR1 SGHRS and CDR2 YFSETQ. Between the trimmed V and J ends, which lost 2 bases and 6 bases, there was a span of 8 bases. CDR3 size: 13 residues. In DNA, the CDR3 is TGCGCCAGCAGCTTAAACAGGGATGAAAAACTGTTTTTT. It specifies CASSLNRDEKLFF.

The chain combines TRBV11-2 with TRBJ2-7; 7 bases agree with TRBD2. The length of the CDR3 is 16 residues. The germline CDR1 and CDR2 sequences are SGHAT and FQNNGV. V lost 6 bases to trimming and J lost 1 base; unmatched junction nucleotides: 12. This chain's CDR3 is CASSLDWGGGSYEQYF. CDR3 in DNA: TGTGCCAGCAGTCTAGATTGGGGGGGTGGGTCCTACGAGCAGTACTTC.

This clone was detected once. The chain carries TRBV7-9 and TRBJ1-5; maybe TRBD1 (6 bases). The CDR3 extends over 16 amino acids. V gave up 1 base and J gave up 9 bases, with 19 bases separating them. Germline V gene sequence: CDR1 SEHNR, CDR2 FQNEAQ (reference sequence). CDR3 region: CASSLGQSGAGRPQHF. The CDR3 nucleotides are TGTGCCAGCAGCTTAGGGCAATCAGGGGCCGGGCGGCCCCAGCATTTT.

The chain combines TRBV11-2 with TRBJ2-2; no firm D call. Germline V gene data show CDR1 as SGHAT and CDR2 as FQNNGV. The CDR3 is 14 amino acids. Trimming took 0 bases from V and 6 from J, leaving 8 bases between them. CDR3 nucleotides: TGTGCCAGCAGCTTAGATATGTCCCCCGGGGAGCTGTTTTTT. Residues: CASSLDMSPGELFF.

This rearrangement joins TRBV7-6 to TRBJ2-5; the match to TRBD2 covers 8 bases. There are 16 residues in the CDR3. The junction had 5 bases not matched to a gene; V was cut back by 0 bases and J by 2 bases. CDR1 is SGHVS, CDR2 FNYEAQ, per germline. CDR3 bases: TGTGCCAGCAGCTTAGCAGTCCGGGGGGGACAAGAGACCCAGTACTTC. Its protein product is CASSLAVRGGQETQYF.

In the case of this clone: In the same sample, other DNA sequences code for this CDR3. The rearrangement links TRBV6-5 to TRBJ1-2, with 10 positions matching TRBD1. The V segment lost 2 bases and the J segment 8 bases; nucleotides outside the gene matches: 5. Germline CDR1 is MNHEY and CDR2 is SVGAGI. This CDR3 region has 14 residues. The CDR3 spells CASSYTGQGSGYTF. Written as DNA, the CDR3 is TGTGCCAGCAGTTACACGGGACAGGGGAGCGGCTACACCTTC.

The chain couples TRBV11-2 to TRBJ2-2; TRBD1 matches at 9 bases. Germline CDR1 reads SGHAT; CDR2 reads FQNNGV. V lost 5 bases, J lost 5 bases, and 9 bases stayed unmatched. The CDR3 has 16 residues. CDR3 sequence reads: CASSPLGTGLTGELFF. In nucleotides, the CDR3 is TGTGCCAGCAGCCCCCTTGGGACAGGGTTGACCGGGGAGCTGTTTTTT.

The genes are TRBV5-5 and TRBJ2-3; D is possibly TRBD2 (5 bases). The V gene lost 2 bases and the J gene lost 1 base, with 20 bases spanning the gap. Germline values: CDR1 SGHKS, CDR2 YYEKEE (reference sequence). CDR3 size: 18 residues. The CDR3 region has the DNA TGTGCCAGCAGCTTAGGACGGGAATCGCGGGCCCGCACAGATACGCAGTATTTT. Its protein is CASSLGRESRARTDTQYF.

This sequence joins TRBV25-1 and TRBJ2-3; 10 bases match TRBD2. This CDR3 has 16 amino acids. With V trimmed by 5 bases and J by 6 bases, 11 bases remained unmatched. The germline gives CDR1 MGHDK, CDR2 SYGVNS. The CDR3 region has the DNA TGTGCCAGCAGTCCGGCTAGCGGGGGCCGGGGGGATACGCAGTATTTT. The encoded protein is CASSPASGGRGDTQYF.

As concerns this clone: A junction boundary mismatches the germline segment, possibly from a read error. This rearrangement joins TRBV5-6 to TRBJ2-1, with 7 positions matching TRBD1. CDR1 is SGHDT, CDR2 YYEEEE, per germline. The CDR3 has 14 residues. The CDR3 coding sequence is TGTGCCAGCAGCTTGCGACAGGGAAGTTTTAATTGGGTCTTC. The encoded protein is CASSLRQGSFNWVF.

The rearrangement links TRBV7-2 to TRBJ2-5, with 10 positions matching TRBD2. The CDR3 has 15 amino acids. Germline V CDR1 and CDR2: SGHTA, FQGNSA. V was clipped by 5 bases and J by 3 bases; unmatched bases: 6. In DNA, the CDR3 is TGTGCCAGCAGCCCCTGGAGCGGGGGGGAAGAGACCCAGTACTTC. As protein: CASSPWSGGEETQYF.

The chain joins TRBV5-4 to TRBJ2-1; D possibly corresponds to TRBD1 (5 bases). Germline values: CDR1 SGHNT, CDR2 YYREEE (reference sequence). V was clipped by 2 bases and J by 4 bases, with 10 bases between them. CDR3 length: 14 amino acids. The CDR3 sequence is CASSFQGRYNEQFF. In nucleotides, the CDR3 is TGTGCCAGCAGCTTCCAGGGCCGATACAATGAGCAGTTCTTC.

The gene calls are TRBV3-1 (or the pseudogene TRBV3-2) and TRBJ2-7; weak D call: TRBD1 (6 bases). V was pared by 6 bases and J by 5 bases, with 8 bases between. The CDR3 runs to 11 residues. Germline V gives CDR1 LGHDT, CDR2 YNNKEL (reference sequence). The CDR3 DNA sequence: TGTGCCAGCAGGGGGGCCAACGAGCAGTACTTC. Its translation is CASRGANEQYF.

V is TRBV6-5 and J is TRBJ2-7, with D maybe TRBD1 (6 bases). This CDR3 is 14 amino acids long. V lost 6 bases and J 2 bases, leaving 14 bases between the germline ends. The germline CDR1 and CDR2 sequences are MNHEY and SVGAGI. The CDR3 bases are TGTGCCAGCAGGTTGAACAGGGCCCCCTACGAGCAGTACTTC. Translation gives CASRLNRAPYEQYF.

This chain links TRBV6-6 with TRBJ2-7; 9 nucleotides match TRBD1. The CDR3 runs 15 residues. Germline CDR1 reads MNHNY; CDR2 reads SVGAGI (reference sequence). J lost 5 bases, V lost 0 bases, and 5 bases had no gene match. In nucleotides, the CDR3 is TGTGCCAGCAGTTACTCCGGGACAGGGTCCCACGAGCAGTACTTC. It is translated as CASSYSGTGSHEQYF.

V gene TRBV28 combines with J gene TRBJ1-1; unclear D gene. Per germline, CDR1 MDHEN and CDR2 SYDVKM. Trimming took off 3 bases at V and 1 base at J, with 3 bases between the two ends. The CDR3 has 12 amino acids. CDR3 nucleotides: TGTGCCAGCAGTTTCGGGAACACTGAAGCTTTCTTT. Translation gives CASSFGNTEAFF.

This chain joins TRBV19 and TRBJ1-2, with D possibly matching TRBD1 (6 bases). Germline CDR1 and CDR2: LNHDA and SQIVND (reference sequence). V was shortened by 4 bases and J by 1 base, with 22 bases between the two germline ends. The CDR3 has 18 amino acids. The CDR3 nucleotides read TGTGCCAGTAGTACGCAGCCACACATGGGACAACTTAACTATGGCTACACCTTC. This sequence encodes CASSTQPHMGQLNYGYTF.

The CDR3: CASSRSSGRRFF. DNA of the CDR3: TGTGCCAGCAGCCGTTCGTCAGGGCGACGGTTCTTC. J is TRBJ2-1 and V is TRBV11-2; a weak D match, TRBD1 (5 bases). The CDR3 covers 12 residues. Germline assignment: CDR1 SGHAT and CDR2 FQNNGV. V lost 5 bases and J 15 bases, leaving 17 bases between the germline ends.

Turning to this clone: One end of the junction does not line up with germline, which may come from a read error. CDR3 in DNA: TGCGCCAGCAGCTTAGAGGGTTCAGGAGGAAACGCCATATATTTT. This gives the protein CASSLEGSGGNAIYF. This chain connects TRBV5-1 to TRBJ1-3; D remains unclear. The CDR3 totals 15 residues. CDR1 is SGHRS and CDR2 is YFSETQ in the germline V gene.

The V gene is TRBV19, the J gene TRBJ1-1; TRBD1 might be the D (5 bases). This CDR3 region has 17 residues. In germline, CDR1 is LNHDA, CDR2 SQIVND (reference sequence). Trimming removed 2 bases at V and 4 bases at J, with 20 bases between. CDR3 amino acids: CASSILVDRGEVTEAFF. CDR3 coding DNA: TGTGCCAGTAGTATATTAGTAGATAGGGGCGAAGTCACTGAAGCTTTCTTT. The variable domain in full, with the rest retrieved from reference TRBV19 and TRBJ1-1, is DGGITQSPKYLFRKEGQNVTLSCEQNLNHDAMYWYRQDPGQGLRLIYYSQIVNDFQKGDIAEGYSVSREKKESFPLTVTSAQKNPTAFYLCASSILVDRGEVTEAFFGQGTRLTVV.

CDR3 in amino acids: CASSFLGQGSEKLFF. CDR3 DNA: TGTGCCAGCAGCTTTCTGGGACAGGGAAGTGAAAAACTGTTTTTT. The chain is built from TRBV6-5 and TRBJ1-4; 9 bases match TRBD1. The V segment lost 6 bases and the J segment 7 bases; nucleotides outside the gene matches: 9. This CDR3 is built from 15 residues. Germline assignment: CDR1 MNHEY and CDR2 SVGAGI.